These 7 T cell receptor beta chains were sequenced from one sample in a study of CD8+ T cells in alopecia areata. RNA, once extracted, was reverse transcribed into cDNA for use as the sequencing template. This table comes from immunoSEQ multiplex PCR, and its TCRdb copy is limited to in-frame clones, with some not included. The table shows around 140,000 clones, with approximately 90% occurring only once. The sample's treatment: oral pan-JAK inhibitor, 5-10 mg twice daily. The material was CD8+ T cells sorted from blood, obtained at week 4, from a patient treated with tofacitinib. The source of these receptors is a human donor with alopecia areata.

The chain joins TRBV28 to TRBJ1-1; D ambiguous. Germline CDR1 is MDHEN and CDR2 is SYDVKM. This CDR3 has 16 residues. The ends were cut back, 6 bases at V and 5 bases at J, with 22 bases in the middle. CDR3 nucleotide sequence: TGTGCCAGCAGCTCTCTCCTGGGCAGTGCGGATACTGAAGCTTTCTTT. This codes for CASSSLLGSADTEAFF.

About this clone: At one boundary the junction diverges from the germline segment, which might be a read error. The V gene is TRBV5-1, the J gene TRBJ2-7; TRBD1 matches at 7 bases. This CDR3 comprises 14 residues. Germline V lookup: CDR1 SGHRS, CDR2 YFSETQ. The CDR3 spells CASSSRQGSSEQYF. The DNA for the CDR3 is TGCGCCAGCAGCTCCCGACAGGGATCCTCCGAGCAGTACTTC.

V and J are TRBV27 and TRBJ2-5; the D gene is possibly TRBD1 (6 bases). The V gene's germline CDR1 is MNHEY and CDR2 SMNVEV (reference sequence). CDR3 size: 15 residues. V lost 5 bases and J lost 2, with 15 bases in between. The CDR3 spells CASSPRQVLQETQYF. CDR3 coding DNA: TGTGCCAGCAGTCCCCGACAGGTACTACAAGAGACCCAGTACTTC.

The chain joins TRBV11-2 to TRBJ2-1; D is uncertain. The CDR3 sequence is 18 residues long. Germline CDR1 is SGHAT and CDR2 is FQNNGV. The V end was cut by 0 bases, the J end by 3 bases, with 18 bases between. CDR3 sequence: CASSLDWPSQEIYNEQFF. The CDR3, as DNA: TGTGCCAGCAGCTTAGATTGGCCGAGTCAGGAGATCTACAATGAGCAGTTCTTC.

The chain uses TRBV6-5 and TRBJ2-7; D uncertain. The CDR3 is 12 residues long. CDR1 and CDR2 (germline): MNHEY, SVGAGI. V lost 1 base to trimming and J lost 7 bases, with 8 bases between them. CDR3 in amino acids: CASSYYHGEQYF. As DNA, the CDR3 is TGTGCCAGCAGTTACTATCATGGAGAGCAGTACTTC.

The V call is TRBV19, the J call TRBJ1-5; 10 nucleotides match TRBD1. The CDR3 consists of 15 residues. Germline V gene sequence: CDR1 LNHDA, CDR2 SQIVND (reference sequence). Trimming cost V 4 bases and J 4 bases; bases outside gene matches: 4. The CDR3 here is CASSTGTGANQPQHF. The CDR3 region has the DNA TGTGCCAGTAGTACCGGGACAGGGGCAAATCAGCCCCAGCATTTT.

The chain has TRBV29-1 and TRBJ2-5; D possibly matches TRBD1 or TRBD2 (5 bases each). V lost 8 bases and J 0 bases, leaving 28 bases between the germline ends. This CDR3 comprises 18 residues. Germline assignment: CDR1 SQVTM and CDR2 ANQGSEA. Written as DNA, the CDR3 is TGCAGCACAGGCCCTTCCCCGGAGGATGAAACGTACCAAGAGACCCAGTACTTC. This translates into CSTGPSPEDETYQETQYF.